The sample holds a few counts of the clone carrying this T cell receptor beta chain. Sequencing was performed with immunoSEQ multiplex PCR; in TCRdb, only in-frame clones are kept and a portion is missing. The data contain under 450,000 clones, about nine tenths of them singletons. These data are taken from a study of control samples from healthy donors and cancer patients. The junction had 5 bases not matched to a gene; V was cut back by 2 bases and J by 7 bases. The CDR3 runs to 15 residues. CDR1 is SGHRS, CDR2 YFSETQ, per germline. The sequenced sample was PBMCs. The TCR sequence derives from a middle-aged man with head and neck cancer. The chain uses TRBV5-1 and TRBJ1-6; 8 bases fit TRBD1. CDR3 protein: CASSLRQGYNSPLHF. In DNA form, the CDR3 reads TGCGCCAGCAGCTTAAGACAGGGGTACAATTCACCCCTCCACTTT.